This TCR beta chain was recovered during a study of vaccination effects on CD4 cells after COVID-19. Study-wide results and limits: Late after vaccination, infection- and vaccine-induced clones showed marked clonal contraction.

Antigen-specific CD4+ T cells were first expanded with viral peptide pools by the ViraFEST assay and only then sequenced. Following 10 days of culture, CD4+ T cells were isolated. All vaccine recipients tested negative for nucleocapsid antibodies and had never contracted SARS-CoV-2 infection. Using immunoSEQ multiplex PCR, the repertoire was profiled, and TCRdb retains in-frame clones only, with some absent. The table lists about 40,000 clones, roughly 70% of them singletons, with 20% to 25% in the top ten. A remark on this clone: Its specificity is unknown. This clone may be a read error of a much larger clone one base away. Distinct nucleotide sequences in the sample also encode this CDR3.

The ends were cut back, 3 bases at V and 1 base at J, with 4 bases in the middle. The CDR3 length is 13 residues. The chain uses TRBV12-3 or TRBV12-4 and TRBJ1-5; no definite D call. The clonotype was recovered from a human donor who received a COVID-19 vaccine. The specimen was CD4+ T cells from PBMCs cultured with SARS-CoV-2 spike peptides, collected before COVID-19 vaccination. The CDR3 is CASSLGSNQPQHF. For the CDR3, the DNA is TGTGCCAGCAGTTTGGGGAGCAATCAGCCCCAGCATTTT.